The 29 T cell receptor beta chains in this list originate from one sample, sequenced in a study of OX40 agonist ivuxolimab in advanced cancers. Clones were sequenced by immunoSEQ multiplex PCR, and TCRdb holds only the in-frame ones, with some missing. This sample has tens of thousands of clones, with 85% to 95% found just once. The source was CD4+ or CD8+ T cells sorted from blood, collected in a trial of the OX40 agonist ivuxolimab. The receptors stem from an adult with an advanced solid tumor such as melanoma, head and neck, liver or kidney cancer.

The chain couples TRBV4-3 to TRBJ1-1; D is uncertain. The V end was cut by 1 base, the J end by 2 bases, with 11 bases between. This CDR3 spans 15 amino acids. Germline CDR1 reads LGHNA; CDR2 reads YSLEER. This CDR3 is CASSQGVTPNTEAFF. The CDR3 bases are TGCGCCAGCAGCCAAGGAGTTACCCCAAACACTGAAGCTTTCTTT.

The chain has TRBV5-5 and TRBJ1-5; D gene unclear. The germline CDR1 and CDR2 sequences are SGHKS and YYEKEE (reference sequence). Trimming cost V 0 bases and J 4 bases, with 8 bases left between them. The CDR3 sequence is 14 residues long. The CDR3 DNA follows: TGTGCCAGCAGCTTGGCCCCAGGAAATCAGCCCCAGCATTTT. It codes for CASSLAPGNQPQHF.

The rearrangement joins TRBV29-1 to TRBJ2-1, with 7 bases identical to TRBD1. The CDR3 is made up of 13 amino acids. Trimming cost V 6 bases and J 4 bases; bases outside gene matches: 6. CDR1 SQVTM and CDR2 ANQGSEA come from the germline V gene. DNA for the CDR3: TGCAGCGTCGCCGGGACAGCTTACAATGAGCAGTTCTTC. Encoded protein: CSVAGTAYNEQFF.

The chain carries TRBV27 and TRBJ2-1; 11 bases line up with TRBD1. V trimming: 5 bases; J trimming: 7 bases; junction bases outside the gene matches: 7. The CDR3 runs to 15 residues. Germline V gene sequence: CDR1 MNHEY, CDR2 SMNVEV (reference sequence). Written as DNA, the CDR3 is TGTGCCAGCAGTCTAGGACAGGGGGCGCCAAATGAGCAGTTCTTC. Protein: CASSLGQGAPNEQFF.

The V and J genes are TRBV5-6 and TRBJ2-7; no definite D call. Per germline, CDR1 SGHDT and CDR2 YYEEEE. Trimming pared 4 bases from V and 3 bases from J, leaving 14 bases between. CDR3 length: 14 amino acids. DNA for the CDR3: TGTGCCAGCAGCCCACCGCTGGATCTCTACGAGCAGTACTTC. Its protein is CASSPPLDLYEQYF.

J is TRBJ1-5 and V is TRBV27; D is uncertain. CDR1 is MNHEY, CDR2 SMNVEV, per germline (reference sequence). This CDR3 contains 13 residues. V was cut by 2 bases and J by 5 bases, with 7 bases left in between. DNA of the CDR3: TGTGCCAGCAGTTTAGGAAAGGATCAGCCCCAGCATTTT. Translation gives CASSLGKDQPQHF.

The J gene is TRBJ1-1, the V gene TRBV19, with D perhaps matching TRBD1 (6 bases). With 7 bases removed from V and 5 bases from J, the gap between germline ends came to 8 bases. The germline V gene encodes CDR1 LNHDA and CDR2 SQIVND (reference sequence). The CDR3 covers 11 residues. The CDR3 loop is CASIQGTEAFF. The CDR3 region has the DNA TGTGCCAGTATTCAGGGGACTGAAGCTTTCTTT.

The chain uses TRBV27 and TRBJ1-2; 11 bases are shared with TRBD1. Trimming cost V 0 bases and J 7 bases; bases outside gene matches: 1. The CDR3 is 14 amino acids. The germline CDR1 and CDR2 sequences are MNHEY and SMNVEV (reference sequence). CDR3 in amino acids: CASSLSGTGGGYTF. The CDR3 DNA reads TGTGCCAGCAGTTTATCGGGGACAGGGGGTGGCTACACCTTC.

J is TRBJ2-1 and V is TRBV6-1; D possibly matches TRBD1 or TRBD2 (6 bases each). Trimming cost V 8 bases and J 4 bases, with 18 bases left between them. This CDR3 spans 15 amino acids. Germline V gene sequence: CDR1 MNHNS, CDR2 SASEGT. The CDR3 sequence: CASGEGDSSYNEQFF. The CDR3 nucleotides read TGTGCCAGCGGAGAGGGGGACTCCTCATACAATGAGCAGTTCTTC.

The gene calls are TRBV4-1 and TRBJ2-7, with 9 bases matching TRBD2. In germline, CDR1 is MGHRA, CDR2 YSYEKL. J lost 0 bases, V lost 8 bases, and 11 bases had no gene match. This CDR3 has 16 amino acids. The CDR3 protein is CASAPGLAPTSYEQYF. CDR3 nucleotides: TGCGCCAGCGCACCGGGACTAGCCCCTACCTCCTACGAGCAGTACTTC.

The chain has TRBV4-3 and TRBJ2-5, with D perhaps TRBD1 or TRBD2 (5 bases each). The germline gives CDR1 LGHNA, CDR2 YSLEER. The CDR3 totals 15 residues. The V and J ends lost 3 bases and 1 base respectively, with 12 bases between them. CDR3 DNA: TGCGCCAGCAGCCAGCTCACCGGGGCCCAAGAGACCCAGTACTTC. Its protein is CASSQLTGAQETQYF.

The chain recombines TRBV7-8 with TRBJ1-5, with D perhaps matching TRBD1 (6 bases). The CDR3 has 16 amino acids. Trimming shortened V by 1 base and J by 7 bases, and 17 bases separated the two germline ends. CDR1 is SGHVS, CDR2 FQNEAQ, per germline. The CDR3: CASSLVRDARGQPQHF. DNA of the CDR3: TGTGCCAGCAGCTTAGTTCGGGATGCGAGGGGGCAGCCCCAGCATTTT.

The V call is TRBV7-5, the J call TRBJ1-5; TRBD1 is the table's D call and was not checked against the DNA. TRBV7-5 represents a pseudogene. The CDR3 is 16 amino acids. The CDR3 nucleotides read TGTGCCAGCGGACAGTCCAATTTGTATAGCAATCAGCCCCAGCATTTT. The encoded protein is CASGQSNLYSNQPQHF.

This clone appeared a single time. The chain links TRBV6-6 to TRBJ1-1; no clear D gene. Looked up from germline, CDR1 is MNHNY and CDR2 is SVGAGI (reference sequence). This CDR3 has 14 amino acids. Trimming removed 1 base from V and 1 base from J, with 7 bases in between. DNA of the CDR3: TGTGCCAGCAGTTACTTCGGGGAGAACACTGAAGCTTTCTTT. Translation: CASSYFGENTEAFF.

The V and J genes are TRBV19 and TRBJ2-1; 8 positions agree with TRBD2. There are 14 residues in the CDR3. V trimming: 6 bases; J trimming: 4 bases; junction bases outside the gene matches: 5. Germline CDR1 LNHDA, CDR2 SQIVND (reference sequence). The DNA for the CDR3 is TGTGCCAGTAGCGGACTAGCAGAGTACAATGAGCAGTTCTTC. It translates to CASSGLAEYNEQFF.

This chain uses TRBV4-3 with TRBJ1-2; D is unresolved. This CDR3 contains 15 residues. CDR1 LGHNA and CDR2 YSLEER come from the germline V gene. The germline V and J ends were trimmed by 0 bases and 6 bases, with 14 bases remaining between them. The CDR3 reads CASSQDLSAGNGYTF. CDR3 coding DNA: TGCGCCAGCAGCCAAGATCTTTCAGCGGGGAATGGCTACACCTTC.

V is TRBV18 and J is TRBJ2-2; 11 bases align to TRBD1. Germline V gene data show CDR1 as KGHSH and CDR2 as LQKENI. This CDR3 region has 16 residues. V trimming: 3 bases; J trimming: 4 bases; junction bases outside the gene matches: 4. CDR3 sequence reads: CASSPDGQGATGELFF. The CDR3 DNA sequence: TGTGCCAGCTCACCGGATGGACAGGGGGCCACCGGGGAGCTGTTTTTT.

The CDR3 region is CASSVFASGQGKNIQYF. Here the CDR3 DNA reads TGTGCCAGCAGCGTATTCGCGAGCGGACAGGGGAAAAACATTCAGTACTTC. This chain links TRBV9 with TRBJ2-4; 9 bases line up with TRBD1. V shed 1 base and J 4 bases; nucleotides not matched to a gene: 9. CDR3 size: 17 residues. CDR1 is SGDLS, CDR2 YYNGEE, per germline. Using reference TRBV9 and TRBJ2-4 for the parts outside the CDR3, the full variable domain is DSGVTQTPKHLITATGQRVTLRCSPRSGDLSVYWYQQSLDQGLQFLIQYYNGEERAKGNILERFSAQQFPDLHSELNLSSLELGDSALYFCASSVFASGQGKNIQYFGAGTRLSVL.

V and J are TRBV27 and TRBJ1-3; D is perhaps TRBD1 (5 bases). This CDR3 is 16 amino acids long. Germline V gene lookup returns CDR1 MNHEY and CDR2 SMNVEV (reference sequence). Deletions cut 6 bases from V and 0 bases from J, with 15 bases between. The CDR3: CASSKREGSSGNTIYF. In DNA form, the CDR3 reads TGTGCCAGCAGCAAAAGGGAGGGGAGCTCTGGAAACACCATATATTTT.

The chain employs TRBV6-5 and TRBJ1-4; TRBD1 aligns across 7 bases. The germline CDR1 and CDR2 sequences are MNHEY and SVGAGI. V shed 4 bases, J shed 11 bases, and the junction held 7 bases outside the gene matches. This CDR3 has 13 residues. The CDR3 DNA reads as TGTGCCAGCAGTTCAGGGGGGCTGGAGAAACTGTTTTTT. Amino acid sequence: CASSSGGLEKLFF.

The gene calls are TRBV7-9 and TRBJ1-4; D is uncertain. The germline gives CDR1 SEHNR, CDR2 FQNEAQ (reference sequence). The germline V and J ends were trimmed by 5 bases and 8 bases, with 9 bases remaining between them. The CDR3 is 12 amino acids. The DNA of the CDR3 is TGTGCCAGCAGCGCCTTGAGGGAAAAACTGTTTTTT. Translation: CASSALREKLFF.

J is TRBJ2-1 and V is TRBV7-6; maybe TRBD1 (5 bases). The CDR3 has 17 residues. The V gene lost 5 bases and the J gene lost 0 bases, with 17 bases spanning the gap. CDR1 is SGHVS and CDR2 is FNYEAQ in the germline V gene. For the CDR3, the DNA is TGTGCCAGCAGCCTCCTTGGGGCAGGCAGCTCCTACAATGAGCAGTTCTTC. Translation gives CASSLLGAGSSYNEQFF.

The rearrangement uses TRBV7-2 and TRBJ2-7; 9 nucleotides align to TRBD1. The CDR3 consists of 16 residues. Germline CDR1 SGHTA, CDR2 FQGNSA. V lost 3 bases, J lost 2 bases, and 8 bases stayed unmatched. The CDR3 DNA sequence: TGTGCCAGCAGCTTCGATGGGACAGGGTCTACCTACGAGCAGTACTTC. This translates into CASSFDGTGSTYEQYF. The full variable domain, completed using reference TRBV7-2 and TRBJ2-7, is GAGVSQSPSNKVTEKGKDVELRCDPISGHTALYWYRQSLGQGLEFLIYFQGNSAPDKSGLPSDRFSAERTGGSVSTLTIQRTQQEDSAVYLCASSFDGTGSTYEQYFGPGTRLTVT.

V and J are TRBV4-2 and TRBJ2-1, with 10 positions matching TRBD2. From germline, CDR1 is LGHNA and CDR2 YNFKEQ. Trimming at V came to 4 bases and at J to 3 bases, leaving 3 bases not matched to a gene. The CDR3 runs 15 residues. CDR3 amino acids: CASSLASGSYNEQFF. CDR3 coding DNA: TGTGCCAGCAGCCTGGCTAGCGGGAGCTACAATGAGCAGTTCTTC.

The chain combines TRBV15 with TRBJ1-5, with D maybe TRBD1 (5 bases). The CDR3 totals 19 residues. The V end was cut by 1 base, the J end by 3 bases, with 22 bases between. Looked up from germline, CDR1 is LNHNV and CDR2 is YYDKDF (reference sequence). This CDR3 reads CATSRVSYSGTEHNQPQHF. The CDR3 region has the DNA TGTGCCACCAGCAGAGTTTCTTATTCCGGGACGGAGCACAATCAGCCCCAGCATTTT.

The chain uses TRBV2 and TRBJ1-2; D remains unclear. The CDR3 sequence is 15 residues long. V dropped 8 bases and J dropped 8 bases, with 24 bases sitting between them. Germline CDR1 SNHLY, CDR2 FYNNEI. CDR3: CASVPGNLNYIGYTF. Written as DNA, the CDR3 is TGTGCCAGCGTCCCGGGTAACCTTAACTATATCGGCTACACCTTC. The complete variable domain, with remaining parts taken from reference TRBV2 and TRBJ1-2, reads EPEVTQTPSHQVTQMGQEVILRCVPISNHLYFYWYRQILGQKVEFLVSFYNNEISEKSEIFDDQFSVERPDGSNFTLKIRSTKLEDSAMYFCASVPGNLNYIGYTFGSGTRLTVV.

The chain joins TRBV4-3 to TRBJ2-1; D is uncertain. Looked up from germline, CDR1 is LGHNA and CDR2 is YSLEER. The V end lost 0 bases, the J end lost 4 bases, and 13 bases lay between the germline ends. The CDR3 consists of 16 residues. CDR3 sequence (DNA): TGCGCCAGCAGCCAAGATCTGGGCAGCCTGTACAATGAGCAGTTCTTC. Its protein product is CASSQDLGSLYNEQFF.

As concerns this clone: An end of the junction does not agree with germline; a read error may underlie this. The chain combines TRBV7-2 with TRBJ1-1; a weak D match, TRBD1 (5 bases). The germline CDR1 and CDR2 sequences are SGHTA and FQGNSA. This CDR3 spans 16 amino acids. CDR3 sequence (DNA): TGTGCCAGCAGCTTAGGCCGACAGTTTTTGAACGCTGAAGCTTTCTTT. This sequence encodes CASSLGRQFLNAEAFF.

V and J are TRBV19 and TRBJ2-7; 7 bases are shared with TRBD2. V lost 3 bases to trimming and J lost 7 bases; unmatched junction nucleotides: 15. CDR1 is LNHDA and CDR2 is SQIVND in the germline V gene (reference sequence). The CDR3 is 16 residues long. Here the CDR3 DNA reads TGTGCCAGTAGTATCCGGCCGGGTGGGCAGCGGGGTGAGCAGTACTTC. Its translation: CASSIRPGGQRGEQYF.